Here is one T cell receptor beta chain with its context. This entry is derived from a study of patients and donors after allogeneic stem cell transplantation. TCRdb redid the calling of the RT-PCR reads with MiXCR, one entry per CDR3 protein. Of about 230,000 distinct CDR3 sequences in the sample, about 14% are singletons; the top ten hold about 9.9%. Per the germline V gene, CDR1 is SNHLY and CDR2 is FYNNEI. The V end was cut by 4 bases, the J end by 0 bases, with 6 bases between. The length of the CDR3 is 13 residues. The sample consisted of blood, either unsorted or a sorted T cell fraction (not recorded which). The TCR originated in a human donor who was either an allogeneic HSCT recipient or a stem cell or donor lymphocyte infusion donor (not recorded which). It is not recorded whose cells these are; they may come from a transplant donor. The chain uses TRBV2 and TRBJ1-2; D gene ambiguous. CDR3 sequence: CASSARANYGYTF. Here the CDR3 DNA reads TGTGCCAGCAGTGCTCGGGCTAACTATGGCTACACCTTC.